The 31 T cell receptor beta chains given below trace back to one sample, sequenced in a study of T cell changes during pregnancy in multiple sclerosis. The assay was immunoSEQ multiplex PCR, and TCRdb's table has in-frame clones only and misses some. The sample includes some 43,000 clones, around 91% of them seen just once. The material sequenced was CD8+ T cells from peripheral blood mononuclear cells, taken in the first trimester of pregnancy. Receptor source: a female donor with multiple sclerosis, enrolled in a pregnancy study.

Written as DNA, the CDR3 is TGTGCCAGCAGTGAATCCAGTGAGCAGTTCTTC. Its translation: CASSESSEQFF. The V call is TRBV25-1, the J call TRBJ2-1; unclear D gene. CDR1 MGHDK and CDR2 SYGVNS come from the germline V gene. The CDR3 is 11 residues long. Between the trimmed V and J ends, which lost 1 base and 9 bases, there was a span of 4 bases.

J is TRBJ1-1 and V is TRBV10-2; D perhaps matches TRBD1 (6 bases). The germline V gene encodes CDR1 WSHSY and CDR2 SAAADI. V dropped 6 bases and J dropped 1 base, with 9 bases sitting between them. This CDR3 comprises 13 residues. CDR3 coding DNA: TGCGCCAGCAGGGACAGCCAGAACACTGAAGCTTTCTTT. It specifies CASRDSQNTEAFF.

CDR3 DNA: TGTGCCAGTAGTGCCAGGGATTTTAGTCCCGGACAGCCCCAGCATTTT. It yields the protein CASSARDFSPGQPQHF. The chain carries TRBV19 and TRBJ1-5; tentative D call: TRBD1 (5 bases). Deletions cut 5 bases from V and 7 bases from J, with 21 bases between. Germline loops: CDR1 LNHDA, CDR2 SQIVND (reference sequence). The CDR3 consists of 16 residues.

A remark on this clone: The same CDR3 arises from other DNA sequences in this sample as well. The chain joins TRBV4-3 to TRBJ1-1; D is perhaps TRBD1 (6 bases). CDR3 size: 15 residues. The germline gives CDR1 LGHNA, CDR2 YSLEER. The V end was cut by 3 bases, the J end by 5 bases, with 16 bases between. The CDR3 DNA is TGCGCCAGCAGCCAGGACACAGGGATGGGGACTGAAGCTTTCTTT. Translated, it gives CASSQDTGMGTEAFF.

This chain connects TRBV6-5 to TRBJ2-7; perhaps TRBD2 as D (6 bases). The CDR3 has 14 residues. Deletions cut 2 bases from V and 6 bases from J, with 14 bases between. CDR1 and CDR2 (germline): MNHEY, SVGAGI. The CDR3 sequence: CASSYAGLPPEQYF. In DNA form, the CDR3 reads TGTGCCAGCAGTTACGCGGGACTCCCCCCCGAGCAGTACTTC.

The V and J genes are TRBV4-1 and TRBJ2-7, with 12 bases lining up with TRBD2. This CDR3 is built from 20 residues. After removal of 3 bases from V and 2 bases from J, the junction contained 17 bases not matched to a gene. CDR1 and CDR2 from the germline V gene are MGHRA and YSYEKL. In nucleotides, the CDR3 is TGCGCCAGCAGCCACCCTGGGGGACTAGCGGGCCCGGGTAGCACCTACGAGCAGTACTTC. Translating gives CASSHPGGLAGPGSTYEQYF.

This rearrangement joins TRBV7-9 to TRBJ2-1, with TRBD2 identical over 7 bases. Germline loops: CDR1 SEHNR, CDR2 FQNEAQ (reference sequence). This CDR3 has 16 residues. The trim removed 8 bases at V and 6 bases at J, leaving 16 bases unmatched. The CDR3 nucleotides are TGTGCCAGCGGACCACCTCAAGCGGGGAGGGCCAATGAGCAGTTCTTC. Its translation is CASGPPQAGRANEQFF.

J is TRBJ2-2 and V is TRBV7-9; tentatively, D is TRBD1 (5 bases). In germline, CDR1 is SEHNR, CDR2 FQNEAQ (reference sequence). The CDR3 covers 14 residues. Trimming cost V 1 base and J 3 bases, with 6 bases left between them. This CDR3 reads CASSLDRHTGELFF. DNA for the CDR3: TGTGCCAGCAGCTTAGACAGGCACACCGGGGAGCTGTTTTTT.

V and J are TRBV30 and TRBJ2-1; possible D gene TRBD1, 6 bases. Trimming removed 4 bases from V and 11 bases from J, with 12 bases in between. The CDR3 spans 11 residues. CDR1 is GTSNPN, CDR2 SVGIG, per germline (reference sequence). CDR3 region: CAWTHRDKQFF. The CDR3 bases are TGTGCCTGGACCCACCGGGACAAGCAGTTCTTC.

This chain uses TRBV13 with TRBJ2-7; 7 bases match TRBD1. The CDR3 spans 13 residues. Trimming removed 9 bases from V and 0 bases from J; junction bases left unmatched: 5. CDR1 is PRHDT and CDR2 is FYEKMQ in the germline V gene (reference sequence). The CDR3 loop is CASSTGNSYEQYF. The CDR3, as DNA: TGTGCCAGTTCGACAGGGAACTCCTACGAGCAGTACTTC.

This chain connects TRBV5-6 to TRBJ2-1; 9 bases map to TRBD2. The CDR3 has 15 amino acids. Germline V gene lookup returns CDR1 SGHDT and CDR2 YYEEEE. The V gene end was trimmed by 4 bases and the J gene end by 3 bases; junction bases not matched to a gene: 5. The CDR3 reads CASSPTAGGYNEQFF. CDR3 nucleotides: TGTGCCAGCAGCCCGACAGCGGGAGGCTACAATGAGCAGTTCTTC. Filled out from reference TRBV5-6 and TRBJ2-1, the complete variable domain reads DAGVTQSPTHLIKTRGQQVTLRCSPKSGHDTVSWYQQALGQGPQFIFQYYEEEERQRGNFPDRFSGHQFPNYSSELNVNALLLGDSALYLCASSPTAGGYNEQFFGPGTRLTVL.

The J gene is TRBJ2-1, the V gene TRBV7-6; D is possibly TRBD2 (6 bases). Germline V lookup: CDR1 SGHVS, CDR2 FNYEAQ. The CDR3 contains 18 residues. V shed 1 base and J shed 8 bases, with 24 bases lying between them. CDR3 sequence reads: CASSLEGWGVTQFHEQFF. The DNA of the CDR3 is TGTGCCAGCAGCTTAGAAGGGTGGGGGGTCACGCAATTTCATGAGCAGTTCTTC.

This chain links TRBV7-9 with TRBJ1-2, with unresolved D. Trimming took 3 bases from V and 2 from J, leaving 10 bases between them. CDR3 length equals 14 residues. CDR1 and CDR2 (germline): SEHNR, FQNEAQ (reference sequence). The CDR3 here is CASSLGSTNYGYTF. Here the CDR3 DNA reads TGTGCCAGCAGCTTGGGCAGCACGAACTATGGCTACACCTTC.

The chain joins TRBV9 to TRBJ1-2; weak D call: TRBD1 (6 bases). The CDR3 is 17 residues long. V was cut by 0 bases and J by 1 base, with 16 bases left in between. Germline CDR1 is SGDLS and CDR2 is YYNGEE. CDR3 coding DNA: TGTGCCAGCAGCGTAGTCGCAGGGGCTTCCCTTAACTATGGCTACACCTTC. Residues: CASSVVAGASLNYGYTF.

CDR3 sequence (DNA): TGTGCCAGCAGCGGCAGGGAGAACACCGGGGAGCTGTTTTTT. This sequence encodes CASSGRENTGELFF. V usage is TRBV6-5 and J usage is TRBJ2-2; D is possibly TRBD1 (5 bases). This CDR3 contains 14 residues. Trimming left V 6 bases short and J 1 base short, with 9 bases between. The germline V gene encodes CDR1 MNHEY and CDR2 SVGAGI.

This chain links TRBV2 with TRBJ1-4; D remains unclear. CDR1 and CDR2 (germline): SNHLY, FYNNEI. Trimming shortened V by 4 bases and J by 12 bases, and 15 bases separated the two germline ends. This CDR3 comprises 13 residues. The CDR3 loop reads CASSGTTQRELFF. The DNA for the CDR3 is TGTGCCAGCAGTGGTACCACGCAGAGGGAACTGTTTTTT.

V and J are TRBV27 and TRBJ2-1; no clear D gene. The ends were cut back, 0 bases at V and 13 bases at J, with 13 bases in the middle. The germline V gene encodes CDR1 MNHEY and CDR2 SMNVEV (reference sequence). This CDR3 spans 13 amino acids. CDR3 bases: TGTGCCAGCAGTTTATCAGGCAGCGAGGATCAGTTCTTC. Residues: CASSLSGSEDQFF.

This clone was recorded once. CDR3: CASSVGQGSYEQYF. The CDR3 DNA follows: TGCGCCAGCAGCGTTGGACAGGGATCCTACGAGCAGTACTTC. V usage is TRBV10-2 and J usage is TRBJ2-7, with 8 bases fitting TRBD1. The CDR3 sequence is 14 residues long. V dropped 6 bases and J dropped 1; count of bases not matched to a gene: 5. Per germline, CDR1 WSHSY and CDR2 SAAADI.

The chain has TRBV30 and TRBJ1-3; D uncertain. V was clipped by 5 bases and J by 8 bases, with 13 bases between them. From germline, CDR1 is GTSNPN and CDR2 SVGIG (reference sequence). The CDR3 runs 12 residues. This chain's CDR3 is CAWEALADTIYF. CDR3 DNA sequence: TGTGCCTGGGAAGCTTTGGCGGACACCATATATTTT.

This chain links TRBV9 with TRBJ1-6; weak D call: TRBD1 (5 bases). CDR1 and CDR2 (germline): SGDLS, YYNGEE. The V end lost 3 bases, the J end lost 6 bases, and 10 bases lay between the germline ends. This CDR3 is 14 amino acids long. CDR3 in DNA: TGTGCCAGCAGCGCTGGGGGGGGTAATTCACCCCTCCACTTT. Protein sequence: CASSAGGGNSPLHF.

The rearrangement links TRBV19 to TRBJ2-3; 7 bases agree with TRBD2. Germline V gives CDR1 LNHDA, CDR2 SQIVND (reference sequence). The CDR3 runs 15 residues. V shed 10 bases and J 1 base; nucleotides not matched to a gene: 11. This chain's CDR3 is CATSYLSGGTDTQYF. The CDR3 DNA reads as TGTGCCACCTCGTACCTGAGCGGGGGCACAGATACGCAGTATTTT.

The J gene is TRBJ1-5, the V gene TRBV28, with D unclear. CDR3 size: 15 residues. Germline assignment: CDR1 MDHEN and CDR2 SYDVKM. Deletions cut 7 bases from V and 3 bases from J, with 16 bases between. Written as DNA, the CDR3 is TGTGCCAGCAAGGCAGACCGGGGTGTCAATCAGCCCCAGCATTTT. It specifies CASKADRGVNQPQHF.

This CDR3 is CASSPRDNYEQYF. In DNA form, the CDR3 reads TGTGCCAGCAGCCCCCGGGACAACTACGAGCAGTACTTC. The chain combines TRBV7-8 with TRBJ2-7; the D gene is possibly TRBD1 (6 bases). Looked up from germline, CDR1 is SGHVS and CDR2 is FQNEAQ. Trimming removed 5 bases at V and 3 bases at J, with 11 bases between. This CDR3 is built from 13 residues.

The chain is built from TRBV10-1 and TRBJ2-7; TRBD2 matches at 10 bases. Germline V gene data show CDR1 as WNHNN and CDR2 as SYGVQD (reference sequence). Losses at the gene ends were 6 bases for V and 2 bases for J; bases not matched to a gene: 4. This CDR3 is built from 14 residues. CDR3 coding DNA: TGCGCCAGCAGCCTTCTAGCGGGAGCCTACGAGCAGTACTTC. Translation: CASSLLAGAYEQYF.

This chain connects TRBV4-3 to TRBJ1-6; 8 bases match TRBD1. The CDR3 is 18 residues long. V trimming: 3 bases; J trimming: 7 bases; junction bases outside the gene matches: 14. Germline V gene lookup returns CDR1 LGHNA and CDR2 YSLEER. The CDR3 sequence is CASSHHSGTGDPNSPLHF. CDR3 coding DNA: TGCGCCAGCAGCCACCACTCCGGGACAGGTGACCCGAATTCACCCCTCCACTTT.

This clone is a singleton in its sample. The chain employs TRBV7-9 and TRBJ2-1; 9 nucleotides line up with TRBD2. The CDR3 extends over 16 amino acids. After removal of 4 bases from V and 3 bases from J, the junction contained 7 bases not matched to a gene. Germline assignment: CDR1 SEHNR and CDR2 FQNEAQ (reference sequence). CDR3 nucleotides: TGTGCCAGCAGCTCCCCTCTAGCGGGGAACTACAATGAGCAGTTCTTC. Amino acid sequence: CASSSPLAGNYNEQFF. Looking up the rest from reference TRBV7-9 and TRBJ2-1 gives the full variable domain: DTGVSQNPRHKITKRGQNVTFRCDPISEHNRLYWYRQTLGQGPEFLTYFQNEAQLEKSRLLSDRFSAERPKGSFSTLEIQRTEQGDSAMYLCASSSPLAGNYNEQFFGPGTRLTVL.

In its sample, this clone was seen once. V usage is TRBV6-1 and J usage is TRBJ1-1; D unresolved. Germline CDR1 and CDR2: MNHNS and SASEGT. Deletions cut 10 bases from V and 0 bases from J, with 15 bases between. CDR3 length equals 14 residues. The CDR3 DNA reads TGTGCCACCAGGAGGGTACATATGAACACTGAAGCTTTCTTT. This gives the protein CATRRVHMNTEAFF.

This clone was seen more than once but under ten times. The chain has TRBV19 and TRBJ2-7, with 8 bases matching TRBD1. Germline loops: CDR1 LNHDA, CDR2 SQIVND (reference sequence). Trimming at V came to 3 bases and at J to 2 bases, leaving 9 bases not matched to a gene. The length of the CDR3 is 16 residues. DNA of the CDR3: TGTGCCAGTAGTATCGGGACAGGCGAGATCCCCTACGAGCAGTACTTC. The encoded protein is CASSIGTGEIPYEQYF.

This clone was observed a single time. This chain joins TRBV15 and TRBJ1-2; possibly TRBD1 for D (6 bases). The CDR3 is 15 amino acids. CDR1 is LNHNV, CDR2 YYDKDF, per germline (reference sequence). The V and J ends lost 5 bases and 4 bases respectively, with 17 bases between them. The CDR3 reads CATSPPRGIFYGYTF. The CDR3 DNA follows: TGTGCCACCAGCCCACCGAGGGGGATATTCTATGGCTACACCTTC.

The gene calls are TRBV6-7 and TRBJ1-6; D call uncertain. TRBV6-7 counts as an open reading frame of uncertain function. V was cut by 2 bases and J by 0 bases, with 5 bases left in between. The CDR3 length is 15 residues. CDR3 sequence (DNA): TGTGCCAGCAGTTACGGGAGCTCCTATAATTCACCCCTCCACTTT. Encoded protein: CASSYGSSYNSPLHF.

V and J are TRBV30 and TRBJ1-1, with 7 bases aligning to TRBD1. Per the germline V gene, CDR1 is GTSNPN and CDR2 is SVGIG (reference sequence). This CDR3 has 12 amino acids. The junction had 2 bases not matched to a gene; V was cut back by 0 bases and J by 7 bases. Here the CDR3 DNA reads TGTGCCTGGAGTGTCGGGACAGATGAAGCTTTCTTT. Translating gives CAWSVGTDEAFF.